This is a list of T cell receptor beta chains from one sample in a study of blood T cell repertoires in COVID-19. The protocol was immunoSEQ multiplex PCR, while the TCRdb copy is restricted to in-frame clones and leaves out a portion. The repertoire consists of around 290,000 clones, with 80% to 90% occurring once and the leading ten covering approximately 8%. Sequencing was carried out using peripheral blood. These TCRs come from a woman in her forties or fifties who had recovered from COVID-19. Both conserved end residues are part of each CDR3. D genes are given only for firm matches. Size values are once, few and many counts, or a class for expanded clones, and some rows have none.

J: TRBJ1-6
V: TRBV28
size: few
D: TRBD1
CDR3: CASSPPGQLTLHF
DNA: TGTGCCAGCAGTCCCCCGGGACAGCTCACCCTCCACTTT

J: TRBJ2-7
V: TRBV10-1
size: few
D: -
CDR3: CASSEGTLSSPYEQYF
DNA: TGCGCCAGCAGTGAAGGGACACTTTCCTCCCCCTACGAGCAGTACTTC

J: TRBJ1-1
V: TRBV2
size: -
D: -
CDR3: CASTPVSGGTEAFF
DNA: TGTGCCAGCACCCCTGTGTCGGGAGGGACTGAAGCTTTCTTT

J: TRBJ2-7
V: TRBV7-8
size: -
D: -
CDR3: CASTPRRFTYEQYF
DNA: TGTGCCAGCACCCCGAGGCGGTTTACCTACGAGCAGTACTTC

J: TRBJ1-5
V: TRBV6-2/TRBV6-3
size: -
D: TRBD1
CDR3: CASSGQTGALGPQHF
DNA: TGTGCCAGCAGTGGCCAAACAGGGGCTCTTGGGCCCCAGCATTTT

J: TRBJ2-2
V: TRBV2
size: -
D: TRBD2
CDR3: CAIHALAGEPGELFF
DNA: TGTGCCATCCACGCCCTAGCGGGGGAACCCGGGGAGCTGTTTTTT

J: TRBJ2-5
V: TRBV5-4
size: -
D: TRBD1
CDR3: CASSQDREQETQYF
DNA: TGTGCCAGCAGCCAAGACAGGGAACAAGAGACCCAGTACTTC

J: TRBJ2-3
V: TRBV29-1
size: -
D: -
CDR3: CSAPGTFSTDTQYF
DNA: TGCAGCGCCCCAGGGACTTTCTCCACAGATACGCAGTATTTT

J: TRBJ1-5
V: TRBV28
size: -
D: -
CDR3: CASSSISGGAPTQPQHF
DNA: TGTGCCAGCAGTTCCATATCCGGGGGGGCCCCAACTCAGCCCCAGCATTTT

J: TRBJ1-5
V: TRBV28
size: -
D: TRBD1
CDR3: CASSGGQINQPQHF
DNA: TGTGCCAGCAGTGGGGGACAGATCAATCAGCCCCAGCATTTT

J: TRBJ1-1
V: TRBV5-8
size: -
D: -
CDR3: CASSGRTDNLGAFF
DNA: TGTGCCAGCAGCGGCCGGACAGACAATTTAGGAGCTTTCTTT

J: TRBJ1-4
V: TRBV12-3/TRBV12-4
size: -
D: -
CDR3: CASSVDLGEKLFF
DNA: TGTGCCAGCAGTGTCGACTTGGGTGAAAAACTGTTTTTT

J: TRBJ2-7
V: TRBV6-2/TRBV6-3
size: -
D: TRBD2
CDR3: CASNYAGAVDEQYF
DNA: TGTGCCAGCAATTACGCGGGAGCGGTGGACGAGCAGTACTTC

J: TRBJ2-3
V: TRBV7-9
size: -
D: -
CDR3: CASSSRPGQVTDTQYF
DNA: TGTGCCAGCAGCTCCCGCCCGGGACAAGTCACAGATACGCAGTATTTT

J: TRBJ1-1
V: TRBV28
size: -
D: -
CDR3: CASSLWPGLMNTEAFF
DNA: TGTGCCAGCAGTTTATGGCCGGGACTAATGAACACTGAAGCTTTCTTT

J: TRBJ1-2
V: TRBV6-1
size: -
D: -
CDR3: CASSEGAGGLYGYTF
DNA: TGTGCCAGCAGTGAAGGAGCGGGGGGTCTCTATGGCTACACCTTC

J: TRBJ1-1
V: TRBV6-5
size: -
D: -
CDR3: CASSYSRDTNTEAFF
DNA: TGTGCCAGCAGTTACTCGAGGGACACGAACACTGAAGCTTTCTTT

J: TRBJ2-1
V: TRBV18
size: -
D: TRBD2
CDR3: CASSPGTSGLDEQFF
DNA: TGTGCCAGCTCACCAGGGACTAGCGGGTTAGATGAGCAGTTCTTC

J: TRBJ1-1
V: TRBV10-3
size: -
D: -
CDR3: CAISGYRALEAFF
DNA: TGTGCCATCAGTGGGTACAGGGCCCTTGAAGCTTTCTTT

J: TRBJ1-4
V: TRBV4-3
size: -
D: TRBD1
CDR3: CASSQGPNWGTGAEKLFF
DNA: TGCGCCAGCAGCCAGGGGCCCAATTGGGGGACAGGGGCTGAAAAACTGTTTTTT

J: TRBJ1-3
V: TRBV11-2
size: -
D: -
CDR3: CASSFWDTGNTIYF
DNA: TGTGCCAGCAGCTTCTGGGACACTGGAAACACCATATATTTT

J: TRBJ2-1
V: TRBV4-1
size: -
D: TRBD2
CDR3: CASSPLSGGSNEQFF
DNA: TGCGCCAGCAGCCCTCTCAGCGGGGGCTCCAATGAGCAGTTCTTC

J: TRBJ1-2
V: TRBV7-2
size: -
D: -
CDR3: CASSLPQVYGYTF
DNA: TGTGCCAGCAGCTTGCCACAGGTCTATGGCTACACCTTC

J: TRBJ1-4
V: TRBV28
size: -
D: -
CDR3: CASSEPPGVFSNEKLFF
DNA: TGTGCCAGCAGTGAGCCCCCCGGGGTATTTTCTAATGAAAAACTGTTTTTT

J: TRBJ1-1
V: TRBV5-5
size: -
D: -
CDR3: CASSLLGGWITEAFF
DNA: TGTGCCAGCAGCCTTTTGGGGGGGTGGATAACTGAAGCTTTCTTT

J: TRBJ2-1
V: TRBV28
size: -
D: -
CDR3: CASSGNGGNSYNEQFF
DNA: TGTGCCAGCAGTGGAAATGGGGGGAACTCCTACAATGAGCAGTTCTTC

J: TRBJ1-6
V: TRBV7-2
size: -
D: -
CDR3: CASSFGGFNSPLHF
DNA: TGTGCCAGCAGCTTTGGAGGTTTTAATTCACCCCTCCACTTT

J: TRBJ2-5
V: TRBV5-6
size: -
D: -
CDR3: CASSPTGIETQYF
DNA: TGTGCCAGCAGCCCTACAGGGATCGAGACCCAGTACTTC

J: TRBJ1-2
V: TRBV6-1
size: -
D: -
CDR3: CASSETGGYTF
DNA: TGTGCCAGCAGTGAGACAGGAGGCTACACCTTC

J: TRBJ1-2
V: TRBV3-1/TRBV3-2
size: -
D: TRBD1
CDR3: CASSQERFDRGRFSYGYTF
DNA: TGTGCCAGCAGCCAAGAACGATTTGACAGGGGGCGGTTCAGCTATGGCTACACCTTC

J: TRBJ1-1
V: TRBV11-2
size: -
D: -
CDR3: CASSFIRVAFF
DNA: TGTGCCAGCAGCTTCATCCGGGTGGCTTTCTTT

J: TRBJ1-2
V: TRBV30
size: -
D: -
CDR3: CAWSIVQGYGYTF
DNA: TGTGCCTGGAGTATCGTACAGGGCTATGGCTACACCTTC

J: TRBJ1-2
V: TRBV20-1
size: -
D: -
CDR3: CSAREGLF
DNA: TGCAGTGCTAGAGAGGGACTCTTC

J: TRBJ2-5
V: TRBV30
size: -
D: -
CDR3: CASSAVGAETQYF
DNA: TGTGCCTCCTCTGCGGTCGGAGCAGAGACCCAGTACTTC

J: TRBJ1-5
V: TRBV15
size: -
D: -
CDR3: CATSRDRAGPQHF
DNA: TGTGCCACCAGCAGAGATCGGGCGGGGCCCCAGCATTTT

J: TRBJ2-7
V: TRBV5-6
size: -
D: TRBD2
CDR3: CASSLDPVSGRYRKQYF
DNA: TGTGCCAGCAGCTTGGATCCTGTGAGCGGGAGATATCGAAAGCAGTACTTC

J: TRBJ2-5
V: TRBV9
size: -
D: -
CDR3: CASSVEGTVKETQYF
DNA: TGTGCCAGCAGCGTAGAGGGGACTGTTAAAGAGACCCAGTACTTC

J: TRBJ1-4
V: TRBV5-1
size: -
D: TRBD1
CDR3: CASSSQGTGDEKLFF
DNA: TGCGCCAGCAGCAGCCAAGGGACAGGGGATGAAAAACTGTTTTTT

J: TRBJ1-1
V: TRBV18
size: -
D: -
CDR3: CASSGQLEAFF
DNA: TGTGCCAGCTCAGGACAACTTGAAGCTTTCTTT

J: TRBJ2-5
V: TRBV29-1
size: -
D: TRBD1
CDR3: CSFGRGLLEETQYF
DNA: TGCAGCTTTGGTAGGGGGCTGTTGGAAGAGACCCAGTACTTC